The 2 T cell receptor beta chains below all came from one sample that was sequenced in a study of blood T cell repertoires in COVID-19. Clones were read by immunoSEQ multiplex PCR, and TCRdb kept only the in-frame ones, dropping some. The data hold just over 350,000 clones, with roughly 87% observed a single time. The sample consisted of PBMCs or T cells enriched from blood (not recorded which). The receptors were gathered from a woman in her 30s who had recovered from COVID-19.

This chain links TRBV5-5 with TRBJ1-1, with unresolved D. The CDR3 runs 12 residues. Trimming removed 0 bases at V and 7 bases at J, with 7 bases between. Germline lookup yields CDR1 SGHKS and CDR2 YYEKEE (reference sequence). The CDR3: CASSLGAFEAFF. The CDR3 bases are TGTGCCAGCAGCTTGGGAGCTTTTGAAGCTTTCTTT.

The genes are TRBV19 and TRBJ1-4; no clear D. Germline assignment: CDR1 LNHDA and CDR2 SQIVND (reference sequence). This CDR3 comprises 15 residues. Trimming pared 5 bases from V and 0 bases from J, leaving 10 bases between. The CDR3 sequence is CASSVGIATNEKLFF. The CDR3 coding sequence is TGTGCCAGTAGTGTCGGGATAGCAACTAATGAAAAACTGTTTTTT.